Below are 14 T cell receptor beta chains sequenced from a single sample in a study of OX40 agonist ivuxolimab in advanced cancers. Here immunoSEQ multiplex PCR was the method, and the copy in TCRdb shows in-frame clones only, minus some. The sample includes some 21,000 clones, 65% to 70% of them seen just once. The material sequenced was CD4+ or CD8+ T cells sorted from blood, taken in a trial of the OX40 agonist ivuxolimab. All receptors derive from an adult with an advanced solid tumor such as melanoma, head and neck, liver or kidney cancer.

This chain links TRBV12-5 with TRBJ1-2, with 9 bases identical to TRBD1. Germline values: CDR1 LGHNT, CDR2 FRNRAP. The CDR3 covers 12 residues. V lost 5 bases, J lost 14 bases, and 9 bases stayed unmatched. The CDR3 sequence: CASGLGQGLRTF. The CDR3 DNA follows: TGTGCTAGTGGTCTGGGACAGGGCCTAAGGACCTTC. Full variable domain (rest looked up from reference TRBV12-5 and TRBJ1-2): DARVTQTPRHKVTEMGQEVTMRCQPILGHNTVFWYRQTMMQGLELLAYFRNRAPLDDSGMPKDRFSAEMPDATLATLKIQPSEPRDSAVYFCASGLGQGLRTFGSGTRLTVV.

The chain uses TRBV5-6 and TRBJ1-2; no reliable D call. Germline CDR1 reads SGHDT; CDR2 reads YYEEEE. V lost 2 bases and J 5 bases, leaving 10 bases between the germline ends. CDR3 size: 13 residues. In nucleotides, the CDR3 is TGTGCCAGCAGCTTTATGAGCTCTTATGGCTACACCTTC. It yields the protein CASSFMSSYGYTF.

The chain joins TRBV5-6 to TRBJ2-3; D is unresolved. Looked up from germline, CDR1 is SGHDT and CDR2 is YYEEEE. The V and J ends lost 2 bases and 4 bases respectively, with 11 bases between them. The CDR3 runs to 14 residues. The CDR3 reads CASSFWYMADTQYF. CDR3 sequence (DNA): TGTGCCAGCAGCTTTTGGTACATGGCAGATACGCAGTATTTT.

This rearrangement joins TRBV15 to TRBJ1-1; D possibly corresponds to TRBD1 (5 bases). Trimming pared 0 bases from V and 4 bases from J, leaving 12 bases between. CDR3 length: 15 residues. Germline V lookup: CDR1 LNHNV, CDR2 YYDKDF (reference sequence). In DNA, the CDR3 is TGTGCCACCAGCAGAGATATGGGGGTGTTCACTGAAGCTTTCTTT. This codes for CATSRDMGVFTEAFF.

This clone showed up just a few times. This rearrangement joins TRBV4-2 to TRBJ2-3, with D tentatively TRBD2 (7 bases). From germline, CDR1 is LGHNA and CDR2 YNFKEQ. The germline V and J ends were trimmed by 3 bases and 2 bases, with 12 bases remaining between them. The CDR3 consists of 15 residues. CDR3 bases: TGTGCCAGCAGCCATGGGGGGGCGGACACAGATACGCAGTATTTT. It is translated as CASSHGGADTDTQYF.

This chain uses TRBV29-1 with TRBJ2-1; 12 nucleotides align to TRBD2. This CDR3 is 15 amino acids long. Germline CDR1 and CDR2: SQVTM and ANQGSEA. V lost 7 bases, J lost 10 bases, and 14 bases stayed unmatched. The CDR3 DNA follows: TGCAGCGCTCCCAGGCTAGCGGGAGGGGTCGGAGAGCAGTTCTTC. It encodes CSAPRLAGGVGEQFF.

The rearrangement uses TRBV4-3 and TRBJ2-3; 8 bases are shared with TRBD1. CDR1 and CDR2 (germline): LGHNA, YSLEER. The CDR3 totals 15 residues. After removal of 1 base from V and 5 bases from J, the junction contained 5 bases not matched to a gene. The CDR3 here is CASSQGQGSKDTQYF. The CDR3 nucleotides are TGCGCCAGCAGCCAAGGACAGGGGTCTAAAGATACGCAGTATTTT.

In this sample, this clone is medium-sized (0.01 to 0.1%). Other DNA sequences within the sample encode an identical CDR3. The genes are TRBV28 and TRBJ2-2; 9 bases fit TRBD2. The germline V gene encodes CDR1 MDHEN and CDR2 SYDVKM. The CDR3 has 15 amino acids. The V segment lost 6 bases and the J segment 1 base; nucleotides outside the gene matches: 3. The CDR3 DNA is TGTGCCAGCAGGCCGACTAGCGGGAACACCGGGGAGCTGTTTTTT. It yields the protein CASRPTSGNTGELFF.

The CDR3 DNA is TGTGCCAGCAGCTTTTTAGCGGGACAGGACGAGCAGTACTTC. Protein product: CASSFLAGQDEQYF. The rearrangement joins TRBV5-4 to TRBJ2-7; either TRBD1 or TRBD2 may supply D (8 bases each). V gave up 2 bases and J gave up 5 bases, with 14 bases separating them. The CDR3 has 14 residues. Germline V CDR1 and CDR2: SGHNT, YYREEE (reference sequence).

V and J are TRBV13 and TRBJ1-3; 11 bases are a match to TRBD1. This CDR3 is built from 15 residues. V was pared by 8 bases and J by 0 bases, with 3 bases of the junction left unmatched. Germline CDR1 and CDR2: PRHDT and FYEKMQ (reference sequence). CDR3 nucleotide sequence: TGTGCCAGCGGGGACAGGGGGGACTCTGGAAACACCATATATTTT. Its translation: CASGDRGDSGNTIYF. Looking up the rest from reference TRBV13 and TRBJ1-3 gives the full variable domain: AAGVIQSPRHLIKEKRETATLKCYPIPRHDTVYWYQQGPGQDPQFLISFYEKMQSDKGSIPDRFSAQQFSDYHSELNMSSLELGDSALYFCASGDRGDSGNTIYFGEGSWLTVV.

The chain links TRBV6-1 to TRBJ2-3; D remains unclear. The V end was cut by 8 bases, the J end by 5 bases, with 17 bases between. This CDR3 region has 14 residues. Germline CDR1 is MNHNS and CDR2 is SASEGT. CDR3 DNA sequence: TGTGCCAGCTGCATCACAAGGGTTGGAGATACGCAGTATTTT. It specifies CASCITRVGDTQYF.

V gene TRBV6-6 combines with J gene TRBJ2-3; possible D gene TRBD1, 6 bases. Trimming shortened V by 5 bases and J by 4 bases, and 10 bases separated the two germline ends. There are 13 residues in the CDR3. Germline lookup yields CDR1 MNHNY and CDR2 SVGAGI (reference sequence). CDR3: CASSTGWADTQYF. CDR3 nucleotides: TGTGCCAGCAGTACAGGGTGGGCAGATACGCAGTATTTT.

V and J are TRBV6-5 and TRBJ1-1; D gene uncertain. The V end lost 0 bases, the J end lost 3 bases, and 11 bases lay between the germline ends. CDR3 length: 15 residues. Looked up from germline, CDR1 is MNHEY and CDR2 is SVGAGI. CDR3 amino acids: CASSYSGGLDTEAFF. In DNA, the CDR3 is TGTGCCAGCAGTTACTCGGGAGGGTTGGACACTGAAGCTTTCTTT.

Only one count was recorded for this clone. The CDR3 here is CASSSGQGLLGNQPQHF. The CDR3 nucleotides read TGTGCCAGCAGTTCGGGACAGGGCCTACTTGGGAATCAGCCCCAGCATTTT. The rearrangement joins TRBV5-8 to TRBJ1-5; 9 bases map to TRBD1. V was clipped by 5 bases and J by 4 bases; unmatched bases: 13. Germline V gives CDR1 SGHTS, CDR2 YDEGEE. This CDR3 is 17 amino acids long.